This T cell receptor beta chain was profiled in a study of shared clonotypes between healthy human individuals. Overall study results and limits: It was observed that roughly 5.4% of naive CD4 clonotypes were shared across several donors. Memory subsets had estimated richness that was generally smaller than that of naive subsets.

Trimming removed 3 bases at V and 5 bases at J, with 12 bases between. Per the germline V gene, CDR1 is MNHEY and CDR2 is SMNVEV (reference sequence). CDR3 length equals 14 residues. Here immunoSEQ multiplex PCR was the method, and the copy in TCRdb shows in-frame clones only, minus some. The data show around 600,000 clones, with roughly 95% seen just once and over 0.095% held by the top ten. A remark on this clone: Its matching antigen is unknown.

In the naive CD8 group, cells lacked CD45RO and were positively selected for CCR7, so terminally differentiated effector memory CD45RA+ cells were left out. The V call is TRBV27, the J call TRBJ2-3, with D perhaps given as TRBD1 or TRBD2 (5 bases each). This sequence was found in a woman in her twenties or thirties in good health. Source material: naive CD8+ T cells sorted from blood. CDR3: CASSLWGIRDTQYF. CDR3 nucleotides: TGTGCCAGCAGTTTGTGGGGGATCAGAGATACGCAGTATTTT.